The 13 T cell receptor beta chains below come from one sample, sequenced in a study of long-term antiretroviral therapy in people with HIV. They ran version v3.0 of the immunoSEQ assay at survey level. Generated by immunoSEQ multiplex PCR, the TCRdb table keeps only in-frame clones and is missing some. The table records 25,000 to 35,000 clones, approximately 91% of them present only once. The specimen comprised unsorted PBMCs, sampled approximately 5 years before starting antiretroviral therapy. All receptors derive from a man aged 45 to 65 with HIV.

The chain has TRBV7-2 and TRBJ2-7; D is unclear. V lost 0 bases to trimming and J lost 2 bases, with 5 bases between them. The CDR3 has 13 residues. CDR1 is SGHTA, CDR2 FQGNSA, per germline. The CDR3 is CASSLARTYEQYF. DNA of the CDR3: TGTGCCAGCAGCTTAGCCAGGACCTACGAGCAGTACTTC.

The chain uses TRBV11-2 and TRBJ1-5; D perhaps matches TRBD1 (5 bases). V lost 5 bases and J lost 5, with 22 bases in between. The CDR3 totals 17 residues. Germline assignment: CDR1 SGHAT and CDR2 FQNNGV. CDR3 protein: CASSPYTGTASDQPQHF. DNA of the CDR3: TGTGCCAGCAGCCCTTACACGGGGACCGCTTCTGATCAGCCCCAGCATTTT.

The rearrangement uses TRBV12-2 and TRBJ2-7; the DNA was not compared with TRBD1, the D call given in the table. TRBV12-2 is classified as a pseudogene. The CDR3 spans 12 residues. CDR3 amino acids: CASRLVRGEQYF. The CDR3 bases are TGTGCAAGTCGCTTAGTCAGGGGCGAGCAGTACTTC.

The V gene is TRBV19, the J gene TRBJ1-1; 8 bases map to TRBD1. J gave up 1 base and V 8 bases, and 9 bases lay outside the gene matches. The germline V gene encodes CDR1 LNHDA and CDR2 SQIVND (reference sequence). This CDR3 region has 15 residues. The CDR3 DNA reads TGTGCCAGTTGGCAGGGGGCAAGTTGGAACACTGAAGCTTTCTTT. It encodes CASWQGASWNTEAFF.

The chain joins TRBV7-9 to TRBJ2-2; 9 nucleotides agree with TRBD2. Germline V lookup: CDR1 SEHNR, CDR2 FQNEAQ (reference sequence). V lost 5 bases and J lost 0; bases outside the gene matches: 10. CDR3 length equals 18 residues. The DNA of the CDR3 is TGTGCCAGCAGCCCCCTCTTCCAGCGGGGGGCGAACACCGGGGAGCTGTTTTTT. Protein sequence: CASSPLFQRGANTGELFF.

V usage is TRBV7-2 and J usage is TRBJ2-5; 8 bases map to TRBD2. The CDR3 is made up of 14 amino acids. With 5 bases clipped from V and 9 bases from J, the junction kept 11 bases outside the gene matches. Germline V gene lookup returns CDR1 SGHTA and CDR2 FQGNSA. CDR3 DNA: TGTGCCAGCAGCGTACTAGCGGACCGGTGGGCCCAGTACTTC. Protein sequence: CASSVLADRWAQYF.

This chain links TRBV9 with TRBJ2-7, with 9 bases lining up with TRBD2. Trimming took 0 bases from V and 6 from J; bases not matched to a gene: 4. This CDR3 is 14 amino acids long. The germline V gene encodes CDR1 SGDLS and CDR2 YYNGEE. CDR3 sequence (DNA): TGTGCCAGCAGCGTAGCTCTAGCGGGAAGCGAGCAGTACTTC. Protein sequence: CASSVALAGSEQYF.

The chain employs TRBV28 and TRBJ1-1; tentative D call: TRBD1 (6 bases). V was pared by 9 bases and J by 6 bases, with 32 bases between. Germline values: CDR1 MDHEN, CDR2 SYDVKM. The CDR3 is 18 amino acids. The CDR3 reads CASTSGQLLRKGEAEAFF. The CDR3, as DNA: TGTGCCAGTACGAGCGGACAGCTTCTCAGAAAAGGTGAAGCTGAAGCTTTCTTT.

The genes are TRBV29-1 and TRBJ2-3; a possible D gene is TRBD1 (6 bases). Germline V gives CDR1 SQVTM, CDR2 ANQGSEA. The CDR3 has 15 residues. Trimming cost V 1 base and J 2 bases, with 13 bases left between them. The DNA for the CDR3 is TGCAGCGTTGAAGGTACAGGGTCGTCCACAGATACGCAGTATTTT. This translates into CSVEGTGSSTDTQYF.

This sequence joins TRBV28 and TRBJ2-7; possibly TRBD1 for D (7 bases). From germline, CDR1 is MDHEN and CDR2 SYDVKM. Trimming removed 2 bases from V and 2 bases from J, with 13 bases in between. There are 15 residues in the CDR3. The CDR3 here is CASSLIGRGAYEQYF. CDR3 coding DNA: TGTGCCAGCAGTTTAATCGGCAGGGGGGCCTACGAGCAGTACTTC.

Only one count was recorded for this clone. V and J are TRBV9 and TRBJ2-7; 8 bases align to TRBD2. V was clipped by 0 bases and J by 3 bases; unmatched bases: 8. The CDR3 has 16 residues. Germline V gives CDR1 SGDLS, CDR2 YYNGEE. CDR3 in amino acids: CASSVARTGGHYEQYF. The CDR3 DNA reads as TGTGCCAGCAGCGTAGCTCGAACGGGGGGGCACTACGAGCAGTACTTC. Supplemented by reference TRBV9 and TRBJ2-7, the full variable domain reads DSGVTQTPKHLITATGQRVTLRCSPRSGDLSVYWYQQSLDQGLQFLIQYYNGEERAKGNILERFSAQQFPDLHSELNLSSLELGDSALYFCASSVARTGGHYEQYFGPGTRLTVT.

The genes are TRBV7-2 and TRBJ2-7, with 11 bases that match TRBD1. V lost 5 bases to trimming and J lost 2 bases; unmatched junction nucleotides: 2. CDR1 is SGHTA and CDR2 is FQGNSA in the germline V gene. This CDR3 spans 14 amino acids. This CDR3 is CASSEDRGPYEQYF. CDR3 sequence (DNA): TGTGCCAGCAGCGAGGACAGGGGGCCCTACGAGCAGTACTTC.

This chain uses TRBV7-3 with TRBJ2-7; TRBD2 is a possible D gene (6 bases). The CDR3 loop spans 13 amino acids. Germline CDR1 reads SGHTA; CDR2 reads FQGTGA. The V gene lost 5 bases and the J gene lost 1 base, with 9 bases spanning the gap. CDR3 loop: CASSVGTSYEQYF. The DNA of the CDR3 is TGTGCCAGCAGCGTCGGGACTTCCTACGAGCAGTACTTC.